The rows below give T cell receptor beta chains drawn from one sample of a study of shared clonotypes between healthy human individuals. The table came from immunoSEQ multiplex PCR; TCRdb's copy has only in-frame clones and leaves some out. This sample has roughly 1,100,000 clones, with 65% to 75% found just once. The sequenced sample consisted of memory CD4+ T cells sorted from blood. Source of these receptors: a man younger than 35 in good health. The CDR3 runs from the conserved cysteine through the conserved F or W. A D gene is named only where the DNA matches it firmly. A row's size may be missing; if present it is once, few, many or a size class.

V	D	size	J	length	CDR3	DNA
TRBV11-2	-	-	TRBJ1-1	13	CASSLPGHTEAFF	TGTGCCAGCAGCTTACCGGGGCACACTGAAGCTTTCTTT
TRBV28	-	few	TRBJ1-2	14	CASRRGGSSYGYTF	TGTGCCAGCAGAAGGGGGGGCTCAAGCTATGGCTACACCTTC
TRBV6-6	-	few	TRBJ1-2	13	CASIPGEWDGYTF	TGTGCCAGCATCCCCGGGGAATGGGATGGCTACACCTTC
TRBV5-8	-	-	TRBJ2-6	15	CASSTAHSGANVLTF	TGTGCCAGCAGCACAGCCCACTCTGGGGCCAACGTCCTGACTTTC
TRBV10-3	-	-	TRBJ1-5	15	CAISKDSGLGQPQHF	TGTGCCATCTCGAAGGACAGCGGGTTAGGGCAGCCCCAGCATTTT
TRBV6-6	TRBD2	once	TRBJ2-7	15	CASSYSTGGTHEQYF	TGTGCCAGCAGTTACTCCACGGGGGGTACGCACGAGCAGTACTTC
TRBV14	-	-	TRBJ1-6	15	CASSQVSVNNSPLHF	TGTGCCAGCAGCCAAGTTTCCGTAAATAATTCACCCCTCCACTTT
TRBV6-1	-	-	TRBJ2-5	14	CASSPGGGWETQYF	TGTGCCAGCAGCCCTGGAGGAGGGTGGGAGACCCAGTACTTC
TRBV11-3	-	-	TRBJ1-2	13	CASRLGRGYGYTF	TGTGCCAGCCGTTTGGGTCGTGGCTATGGCTACACCTTC
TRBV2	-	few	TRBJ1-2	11	CASTGYYGYTF	TGTGCCAGTACAGGTTACTATGGCTACACCTTC
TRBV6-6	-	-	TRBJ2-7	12	CATDRNKDEQYF	TGTGCCACCGACAGGAACAAGGACGAGCAGTACTTC
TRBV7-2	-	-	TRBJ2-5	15	CASSLELGRGETQYF	TGTGCCAGCAGCTTAGAGCTAGGGAGGGGGGAGACCCAGTACTTC
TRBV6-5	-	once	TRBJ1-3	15	CASSFSDSSGNTIYF	TGTGCCAGCAGTTTCAGTGATAGCTCTGGAAACACCATATATTTT
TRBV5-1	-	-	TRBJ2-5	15	CASSLGPMGVGTQYF	TGCGCCAGCAGCCTCGGGCCGATGGGAGTAGGGACCCAGTACTTC
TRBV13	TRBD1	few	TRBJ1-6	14	CASSSDRGYSPLHF	TGTGCCAGCAGCTCGGACAGGGGATATTCACCCCTCCACTTT
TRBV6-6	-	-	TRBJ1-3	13	CASSYHSENTIYF	TGTGCCAGCAGTTACCACAGTGAAAACACCATATATTTT
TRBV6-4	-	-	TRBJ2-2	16	CASSDSPTANTGELFF	TGTGCCAGCAGTGACTCCCCCACCGCGAACACCGGGGAGCTGTTTTTT
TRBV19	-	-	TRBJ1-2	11	CASSAVSGYTF	TGTGCCAGTAGTGCTGTGAGTGGCTACACCTTC
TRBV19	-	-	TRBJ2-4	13	CASSGETKNIQYF	TGTGCCAGTTCTGGGGAGACCAAAAACATTCAGTACTTC
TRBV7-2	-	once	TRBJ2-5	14	CASSFPSNTETQYF	TGTGCCAGCAGCTTCCCTAGCAATACGGAGACCCAGTACTTC
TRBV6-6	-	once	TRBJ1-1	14	CASSYNPRGASAFF	TGTGCCAGCAGTTACAACCCCCGGGGGGCTTCAGCTTTCTTT
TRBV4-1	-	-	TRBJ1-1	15	CASSQGRESWAEAFF	TGCGCCAGCAGCCAAGGACGGGAGTCCTGGGCTGAAGCTTTCTTT
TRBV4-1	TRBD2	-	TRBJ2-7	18	CASSQQILSGTSEYEQYF	TGCGCCAGCAGCCAACAAATACTTTCCGGGACTAGCGAATACGAGCAGTACTTC
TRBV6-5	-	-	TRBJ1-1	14	CASYPRQSNTEAFF	TGTGCCAGCTACCCCCGCCAGTCGAACACTGAAGCTTTCTTT
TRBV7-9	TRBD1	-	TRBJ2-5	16	CASSIKGTVIVETQYF	TGTGCCAGCAGCATAAAAGGGACAGTTATAGTGGAGACCCAGTACTTC
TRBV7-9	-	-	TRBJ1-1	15	CASSLGGGLNTEAFF	TGTGCCAGCAGCTTAGGGGGCGGACTGAACACTGAAGCTTTCTTT
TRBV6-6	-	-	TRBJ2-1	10	CASREGEQFF	TGTGCCAGCCGCGAAGGAGAGCAGTTCTTC
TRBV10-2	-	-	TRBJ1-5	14	CASSESEGGQPQHF	TGCGCCAGCAGTGAGTCGGAGGGAGGTCAGCCCCAGCATTTT
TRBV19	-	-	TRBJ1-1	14	CASSDRYLGTEAFF	TGTGCCAGTAGTGACCGATATCTCGGCACTGAAGCTTTCTTT
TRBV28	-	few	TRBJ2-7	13	CASSRGGVYEQYF	TGTGCCAGCAGCAGGGGGGGAGTCTACGAGCAGTACTTC
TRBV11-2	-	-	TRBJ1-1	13	CASSLRGRTEAFF	TGTGCCAGCAGCTTGAGGGGTCGGACTGAAGCTTTCTTT
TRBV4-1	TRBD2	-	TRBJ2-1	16	CASSQGRGSGSNEQFF	TGCGCCAGCAGCCAAGGGCGCGGGAGTGGAAGCAATGAGCAGTTCTTC
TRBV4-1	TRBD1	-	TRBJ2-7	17	CASSPPGQVSSTYEQYF	TGCGCCAGCAGCCCGCCAGGACAGGTCTCCTCAACCTACGAGCAGTACTTC
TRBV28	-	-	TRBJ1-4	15	CASSYSTGGDEKLFF	TGTGCCAGCAGTTACTCGACCGGGGGGGATGAAAAACTGTTTTTT
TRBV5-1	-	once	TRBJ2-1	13	CASSLESVPPQFF	TGCGCCAGCAGCTTGGAGTCGGTCCCCCCGCAGTTCTTC
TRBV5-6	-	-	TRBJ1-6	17	CASSLGIGFSNNSPLHF	TGTGCCAGCAGCTTGGGTATAGGCTTTTCAAATAATTCACCCCTCCACTTT
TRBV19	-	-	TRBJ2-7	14	CASSMRQGSYEQYF	TGTGCCAGTAGTATGCGGCAGGGCTCCTACGAGCAGTACTTC